The 26 T cell receptor beta chains in this list originate from one sample, sequenced in a study of cytomegalovirus exposure and HLA in healthy donors. The PCR used 60 Vbeta and 13 Jbeta primers. TCRdb's table, derived via immunoSEQ multiplex PCR, lists solely in-frame clones and lacks some. The sample holds around 100,000 clones. The sequenced material came from PBMCs. The receptors shown here come from a man aged 35 to 55 in good health and CMV-seronegative.

V usage is TRBV4-2 and J usage is TRBJ1-2; a weak D match, TRBD1 (6 bases). This CDR3 comprises 15 residues. The ends were cut back, 2 bases at V and 5 bases at J, with 15 bases in the middle. Looked up from germline, CDR1 is LGHNA and CDR2 is YNFKEQ. The CDR3 spells CASSQLKGGPYGYTF. The CDR3 DNA reads as TGTGCCAGCAGCCAATTAAAGGGGGGGCCGTATGGCTACACCTTC.

The chain uses TRBV10-2 and TRBJ2-5; weak D call: TRBD1 (5 bases). The germline V gene has CDR1 WSHSY and CDR2 SAAADI. The V and J ends lost 9 bases and 5 bases respectively, with 13 bases between them. This CDR3 contains 12 residues. DNA for the CDR3: TGCGCCAGTAGGACATCTCAGGAGACCCAGTACTTC. It encodes CASRTSQETQYF.

In regard to this clone: Other DNA sequences of this sample code for an identical CDR3. The chain couples TRBV12-5 to TRBJ1-1; 7 bases line up with TRBD1. This CDR3 is built from 14 residues. J gave up 6 bases and V 6 bases, and 10 bases lay outside the gene matches. Germline loops: CDR1 LGHNT, CDR2 FRNRAP. CDR3 nucleotides: TGTGCTAGTGGCCTGACAGGGTCAAGCCCTGAAGCTTTCTTT. Its translation: CASGLTGSSPEAFF.

The J gene is TRBJ2-3, the V gene TRBV30; D is possibly TRBD1 (5 bases). The CDR3 runs 13 residues. Trimming stripped 2 bases from V and 4 bases from J, with 10 bases between. The germline gives CDR1 GTSNPN, CDR2 SVGIG (reference sequence). The CDR3 DNA sequence: TGTGCCTGGAGTTCAGGGTCCCCAGATACGCAGTATTTT. Residues: CAWSSGSPDTQYF.

This chain connects TRBV6-5 to TRBJ2-7; TRBD1 might be the D (5 bases). The CDR3 loop spans 16 amino acids. Per germline, CDR1 MNHEY and CDR2 SVGAGI. The V gene lost 4 bases and the J gene lost 0 bases, with 16 bases spanning the gap. The CDR3 DNA sequence: TGTGCCAGCAGTTCCAACACCCAGGGTGGCTCCTACGAGCAGTACTTC. Residues: CASSSNTQGGSYEQYF.

The genes are TRBV27 and TRBJ1-2; D remains ambiguous. The germline gives CDR1 MNHEY, CDR2 SMNVEV (reference sequence). This CDR3 comprises 14 residues. V lost 6 bases, J lost 2 bases, and 13 bases lay in between. CDR3 nucleotide sequence: TGTGCCAGCAGCTCCATTCGAGCAAACTATGGCTACACCTTC. Translating gives CASSSIRANYGYTF.

This chain connects TRBV6-5 to TRBJ1-2; TRBD1 matches 7 bases. The CDR3 sequence is 13 residues long. J lost 6 bases, V lost 6 bases, and 7 bases had no gene match. Germline lookup yields CDR1 MNHEY and CDR2 SVGAGI. CDR3 DNA: TGTGCCAGCAGGACCGGGACAGCGAATGGCTACACCTTC. Translated: CASRTGTANGYTF.

V and J are TRBV5-1 and TRBJ2-3; D gene unclear. The CDR3 runs to 14 residues. Germline V gives CDR1 SGHRS, CDR2 YFSETQ. With 7 bases removed from V and 1 base from J, the gap between germline ends came to 13 bases. In DNA, the CDR3 is TGCGCCAGCGCCAGCGCTTTGGGCACAGATACGCAGTATTTT. Its protein product is CASASALGTDTQYF.

The chain combines TRBV9 with TRBJ2-7; 11 bases are a match to TRBD2. The CDR3 covers 15 residues. The V segment lost 4 bases and the J segment 2 bases; nucleotides outside the gene matches: 5. Germline V gives CDR1 SGDLS, CDR2 YYNGEE. The CDR3: CASSPTSGSTYEQYF. The CDR3 coding sequence is TGTGCCAGCAGCCCCACTAGCGGGAGCACCTACGAGCAGTACTTC.

This sequence joins TRBV6-5 and TRBJ1-4; possibly TRBD1 for D (5 bases). Germline V gene data show CDR1 as MNHEY and CDR2 as SVGAGI. Trimming removed 6 bases at V and 0 bases at J, with 11 bases between. The CDR3 spans 15 residues. CDR3 sequence reads: CASRSGGTTNEKLFF. DNA for the CDR3: TGTGCCAGCAGGTCCGGGGGGACAACTAATGAAAAACTGTTTTTT.

CDR3 in amino acids: CASSLDSFSGELFF. In nucleotides, the CDR3 is TGCGCCAGCAGCTTGGACTCTTTCTCCGGGGAGCTGTTTTTT. The chain recombines TRBV5-1 with TRBJ2-2; D gene ambiguous. This CDR3 has 14 amino acids. The V end lost 0 bases, the J end lost 6 bases, and 9 bases lay between the germline ends. Germline CDR1 and CDR2: SGHRS and YFSETQ.

The rearrangement uses TRBV6-1 and TRBJ2-1; D unclear. The V gene's germline CDR1 is MNHNS and CDR2 SASEGT. The CDR3 spans 13 residues. The germline V and J ends were trimmed by 4 bases and 0 bases, with 4 bases remaining between them. CDR3 sequence: CASSASSYNEQFF. The CDR3 DNA is TGTGCCAGCAGTGCGAGCTCCTACAATGAGCAGTTCTTC.

The chain combines TRBV13 with TRBJ2-5, with 11 bases aligning to TRBD2. CDR3 length: 16 amino acids. The junction had 9 bases not matched to a gene; V was cut back by 5 bases and J by 4 bases. Per the germline V gene, CDR1 is PRHDT and CDR2 is FYEKMQ (reference sequence). CDR3 sequence (DNA): TGTGCCAGCAGCACTAATAGCGGGGGGGCGCGAGAGACCCAGTACTTC. Amino acid sequence: CASSTNSGGARETQYF.

This sequence joins TRBV13 and TRBJ2-2; D unresolved. The V gene lost 3 bases and the J gene lost 6 bases, with 5 bases spanning the gap. CDR3 length equals 12 residues. Germline loops: CDR1 PRHDT, CDR2 FYEKMQ (reference sequence). CDR3 DNA sequence: TGTGCCAGCAGCTTGGCCGCCGGGGAGCTGTTTTTT. Protein product: CASSLAAGELFF. The entire variable domain, with the rest obtained from reference TRBV13 and TRBJ2-2, is as follows: AAGVIQSPRHLIKEKRETATLKCYPIPRHDTVYWYQQGPGQDPQFLISFYEKMQSDKGSIPDRFSAQQFSDYHSELNMSSLELGDSALYFCASSLAAGELFFGEGSRLTVL.

The chain has TRBV2 and TRBJ1-6; D remains ambiguous. The CDR3 spans 15 residues. Germline lookup yields CDR1 SNHLY and CDR2 FYNNEI. Trimming removed 5 bases at V and 7 bases at J, with 15 bases between. The CDR3 bases are TGTGCCAGCAGTTCCGGGATCCTTGTGAATTCACCCCTCCACTTT. The encoded protein is CASSSGILVNSPLHF.

The chain has TRBV29-1 and TRBJ2-5; TRBD1 is a possible D gene (6 bases). This CDR3 has 17 residues. V was pared by 6 bases and J by 0 bases, with 23 bases between. CDR1 and CDR2 from the germline V gene are SQVTM and ANQGSEA. In DNA, the CDR3 is TGCAGCGTCGATGAAACAGGGATGGGACCTTACCAAGAGACCCAGTACTTC. Its translation is CSVDETGMGPYQETQYF.

This chain connects TRBV6-6 to TRBJ2-3, with 7 nucleotides matching TRBD1. CDR3 length: 15 residues. V gave up 6 bases and J gave up 2 bases; unmatched junction bases: 8. From germline, CDR1 is MNHNY and CDR2 SVGAGI (reference sequence). This CDR3 reads CASRTGTAYTDTQYF. CDR3 nucleotides: TGTGCCAGCAGGACCGGGACAGCCTACACAGATACGCAGTATTTT.

The chain has TRBV29-1 and TRBJ2-1; 12 positions match TRBD2. Unmatched junction bases numbered 12, after V lost 6 bases and J lost 6 bases. Germline CDR1 reads SQVTM; CDR2 reads ANQGSEA. This CDR3 is 16 amino acids long. CDR3 region: CSVPSRLAGVVNEQFF. DNA for the CDR3: TGCAGCGTCCCTAGTCGACTAGCGGGAGTGGTCAATGAGCAGTTCTTC.

The chain employs TRBV19 and TRBJ2-3; 15 bases agree with TRBD2. With V trimmed by 8 bases and J by 4 bases, 7 bases remained unmatched. Germline values: CDR1 LNHDA, CDR2 SQIVND (reference sequence). The CDR3 extends over 16 amino acids. CDR3 region: CASGTSGGPDADTQYF. Written as DNA, the CDR3 is TGTGCCAGTGGGACTAGCGGGGGGCCGGATGCAGATACGCAGTATTTT.

This chain uses TRBV28 with TRBJ2-7; TRBD2 agrees at 13 bases. The CDR3 contains 15 residues. Germline-derived CDR1 and CDR2 are MDHEN and SYDVKM. J lost 4 bases, V lost 5 bases, and 5 bases had no gene match. The chain's CDR3 is CASSPRLAGGYEQYF. DNA for the CDR3: TGTGCCAGCAGTCCTAGACTAGCGGGGGGATACGAGCAGTACTTC.

V is TRBV2 and J is TRBJ1-2; the D is unclear. From germline, CDR1 is SNHLY and CDR2 FYNNEI. The CDR3 consists of 13 residues. Trimming removed 2 bases at V and 8 bases at J, with 12 bases between. The CDR3 loop reads CASSENDSWGYTF. In nucleotides, the CDR3 is TGTGCCAGCAGTGAAAACGACTCCTGGGGCTACACCTTC.

This chain joins TRBV10-3 and TRBJ1-2; possible D gene TRBD1, 5 bases. Per germline, CDR1 ENHRY and CDR2 SYGVKD. The CDR3 consists of 12 residues. V lost 8 bases to trimming and J lost 2 bases, with 9 bases between them. The CDR3 region has the DNA TGTGCCATCTTTGCAGGGAACTATGGCTACACCTTC. Encoded protein: CAIFAGNYGYTF.

CDR3 bases: TGTGCCAGTACCAGGGGCGGGAGTGGGAATGAGCAGTTCTTC. The encoded protein is CASTRGGSGNEQFF. The genes are TRBV19 and TRBJ2-1, with D possibly matching TRBD2 (7 bases). From germline, CDR1 is LNHDA and CDR2 SQIVND (reference sequence). The length of the CDR3 is 14 residues. The V end was cut by 7 bases, the J end by 7 bases, with 17 bases between.

This chain links TRBV11-2 with TRBJ2-3; D perhaps matches TRBD1 (5 bases). The CDR3 spans 14 residues. V lost 7 bases, J lost 2 bases, and 13 bases lay in between. From germline, CDR1 is SGHAT and CDR2 FQNNGV. CDR3 nucleotide sequence: TGTGCCAGCAACCCAGGGTCCCACACAGATACGCAGTATTTT. Translated, it gives CASNPGSHTDTQYF.

This chain links TRBV6-4 with TRBJ2-7; TRBD2 matches at 14 bases. Germline V gene data show CDR1 as MRHNA and CDR2 as SNTAGT. CDR3 length: 16 amino acids. The V and J ends lost 5 bases and 5 bases, in that order; junction bases with no gene match: 8. The CDR3 DNA sequence: TGTGCCAGCAGTCGACTAGCGGGAGGGCTTACCAACGAGCAGTACTTC. Translated, it gives CASSRLAGGLTNEQYF.

The gene calls are TRBV4-2 and TRBJ2-7; D gene uncertain. The V gene lost 4 bases and the J gene lost 2 bases, with 12 bases spanning the gap. Germline lookup yields CDR1 LGHNA and CDR2 YNFKEQ. CDR3 length equals 14 residues. The CDR3 sequence is CASSPTSVTYEQYF. CDR3 coding DNA: TGTGCCAGCAGCCCCACATCCGTAACCTACGAGCAGTACTTC.